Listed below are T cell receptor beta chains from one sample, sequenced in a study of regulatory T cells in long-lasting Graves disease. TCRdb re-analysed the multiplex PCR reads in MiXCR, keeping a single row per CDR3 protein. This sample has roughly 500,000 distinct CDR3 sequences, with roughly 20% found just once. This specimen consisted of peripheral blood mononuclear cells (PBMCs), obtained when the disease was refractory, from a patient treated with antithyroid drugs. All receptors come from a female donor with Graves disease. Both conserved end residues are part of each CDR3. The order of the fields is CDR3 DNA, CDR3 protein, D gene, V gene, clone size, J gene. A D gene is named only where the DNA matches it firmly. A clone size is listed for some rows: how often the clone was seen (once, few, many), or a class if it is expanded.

DNA: TGTGCCAGCAGCGCAGACCCCGGGGATCGATTTTACGAGCAGTACTTC
CDR3: CASSADPGDRFYEQYF
D: -
V: TRBV7-9
size: many
J: TRBJ2-7

DNA: TGTGCCAGCTCCTACCCCCTCTCGGACTATGGCTACACCTTC
CDR3: CASSYPLSDYGYTF
D: -
V: TRBV6-1
size: many
J: TRBJ1-2

DNA: TGCGCCAGCAGCCAAGATCTATGGGGATCTGCGGAGGCCTACGAGCAGTACTTC
CDR3: CASSQDLWGSAEAYEQYF
D: -
V: TRBV4-3
size: few
J: TRBJ2-7

DNA: TGTGCCAGCAGCGTAGCCGGCGGGGGATACGAGCAGTACTTC
CDR3: CASSVAGGGYEQYF
D: TRBD2
V: TRBV9
size: -
J: TRBJ2-7

DNA: TGTGCCAGCAGTCACCCTAGCAGTCTCCGAGGGGGGTCGAGGTCCGATTTAGCCAAAAACATTCAGTACTTC
CDR3: CASSHPSSLRGGSRSDLAKNIQYF
D: -
V: TRBV2
size: -
J: TRBJ2-4

DNA: TGTGCCAGCAGCACAGGAGTCGGGACAGTGACAGAGACCCAGTACTTC
CDR3: CASSTGVGTVTETQYF
D: TRBD1
V: TRBV7-2
size: -
J: TRBJ2-5

DNA: TGTGCCAGCAGCTTAGCCCGCGGAGACGGGAGAACCTACGAGCAGTACTTC
CDR3: CASSLARGDGRTYEQYF
D: -
V: TRBV7-9
size: -
J: TRBJ2-7

DNA: TGTGCCAGCAGCTTAGCCCCTTGGACAGGGGACTATGGCTACACCTTC
CDR3: CASSLAPWTGDYGYTF
D: TRBD1
V: TRBV7-9
size: -
J: TRBJ1-2

DNA: TGTGCCAGCAGCCTGGGACTCCCGGGGGGAGATACGCAGTATTTT
CDR3: CASSLGLPGGDTQYF
D: TRBD2
V: TRBV3-1
size: -
J: TRBJ2-3

DNA: TGTGCCAGCAGCCACCGGCCGAGGACTGAAGCTTTCTTT
CDR3: CASSHRPRTEAFF
D: -
V: TRBV7-2
size: -
J: TRBJ1-1

DNA: TGTGCCAGCAGGACGACAGCGAACACTGAAGCTTTCTTT
CDR3: CASRTTANTEAFF
D: -
V: TRBV7-2
size: many
J: TRBJ1-1

DNA: TGTGCCAGCAGTGGACAGGGGGCTGAGAATGAGCAGTTCTTC
CDR3: CASSGQGAENEQFF
D: TRBD1
V: TRBV6-1
size: -
J: TRBJ2-1

DNA: TGTGCCAGCAGTTTAGGGGGGCCGGACGAGCAGTACTTC
CDR3: CASSLGGPDEQYF
D: -
V: TRBV27
size: -
J: TRBJ2-7

DNA: TGTGCCAGCAGCGCAAGCGGGACCGGGCCGCCCGGGGAGCTGTTTTTT
CDR3: CASSASGTGPPGELFF
D: TRBD2
V: TRBV14
size: few
J: TRBJ2-2

DNA: TGTGCCACCAGTGATTTGATCCGCGCTAGCGGGACCCCTCGCGAGCAGTACTTC
CDR3: CATSDLIRASGTPREQYF
D: TRBD2
V: TRBV24-1
size: many
J: TRBJ2-7

DNA: TGTGCCACCAGCAGAGATAGCCCTAGCGGGAGGCGTGAGCAGTTCTTC
CDR3: CATSRDSPSGRREQFF
D: TRBD2
V: TRBV15
size: -
J: TRBJ2-1

DNA: TGTGCCAGCAGCTTAGCGCACAGAGGCTATGGCTACACCTTC
CDR3: CASSLAHRGYGYTF
D: -
V: TRBV7-8
size: many
J: TRBJ1-2

DNA: TGCAGTGCTAGTGCACTAGCGCTAAACATTCAGTACTTC
CDR3: CSASALALNIQYF
D: TRBD2
V: TRBV20-1
size: -
J: TRBJ2-4

DNA: TGTGCCAGCAGTTATTTTGTGATAGCCCTTCAAGAGACCCAGTACTTC
CDR3: CASSYFVIALQETQYF
D: -
V: TRBV6-2/TRBV6-3
size: few
J: TRBJ2-5

DNA: TGTGCCAGCATTCTAGCGGGAGGGGCTGGGGAGCAGTACTTC
CDR3: CASILAGGAGEQYF
D: TRBD2
V: TRBV2
size: many
J: TRBJ2-7

DNA: TGTGCCAGCAGTCGGGGACAGGGGGCTTGGGAGACCCAGTACTTC
CDR3: CASSRGQGAWETQYF
D: TRBD1
V: TRBV28
size: few
J: TRBJ2-5

DNA: TGCAGCGTTGAGGAGGGACAGGGGAAAAGCACCGGGGAGCTGTTTTTT
CDR3: CSVEEGQGKSTGELFF
D: TRBD1
V: TRBV29-1
size: -
J: TRBJ2-2

DNA: TGTGCCAGCAGCTCCATCGGGACAGGGGTCTACGAGCAGTACTTC
CDR3: CASSSIGTGVYEQYF
D: TRBD1
V: TRBV5-5
size: -
J: TRBJ2-7

DNA: TGTGCCAGCAGTCCACGCCGCCGACCCGGCGGTAGGGAGCTGTTTTTT
CDR3: CASSPRRRPGGRELFF
D: -
V: TRBV12-3/TRBV12-4
size: once
J: TRBJ2-2

DNA: TGTGCCAGCAGCCCCTTGAGGAGAATAGCCAAAAACATTCAGTACTTC
CDR3: CASSPLRRIAKNIQYF
D: -
V: TRBV11-2
size: many
J: TRBJ2-4

DNA: TGCGCCAGCAGCACAACAGGGGGCGGCATGAACACTGAAGCTTTCTTT
CDR3: CASSTTGGGMNTEAFF
D: TRBD1
V: TRBV5-1
size: many
J: TRBJ1-1

DNA: TGTGCCAGCAGTTACCCACAATCGCTGGGGCAGCCTCGCGAGCAGTACTTC
CDR3: CASSYPQSLGQPREQYF
D: -
V: TRBV6-5
size: many
J: TRBJ2-7

DNA: TGTGCCTGGGGTGCGGGCCTAACCTACGAGCAGTACTTC
CDR3: CAWGAGLTYEQYF
D: -
V: TRBV30
size: few
J: TRBJ2-7

DNA: TGTGCCAGTAGTCCCGACAGGGGCCCTAACACTGAAGCTTTCTTT
CDR3: CASSPDRGPNTEAFF
D: TRBD1
V: TRBV19
size: many
J: TRBJ1-1

DNA: TGCGCCAGCAGCCAAGGAGGGGCCATGAACACTGAAGCTTTCTTT
CDR3: CASSQGGAMNTEAFF
D: -
V: TRBV4-1
size: -
J: TRBJ1-1

DNA: TGTGCCACCACAGTAGCGGGATGGGACGAGCAGTACTTC
CDR3: CATTVAGWDEQYF
D: TRBD2
V: TRBV19
size: many
J: TRBJ2-7

DNA: TGTGCCAGCAGCTGGCCCTCAGGCTACGAGCAGTACTTC
CDR3: CASSWPSGYEQYF
D: -
V: TRBV11-2
size: many
J: TRBJ2-7

DNA: TGTGCCAGCAGCTGGACTAGCGGGGGCTCCTACGAGCAGTACTTC
CDR3: CASSWTSGGSYEQYF
D: TRBD2
V: TRBV7-9
size: few
J: TRBJ2-7

DNA: TGTGCCAGCAGCTTAAGGCCAGCCACAGATACGCAGTATTTT
CDR3: CASSLRPATDTQYF
D: -
V: TRBV13
size: -
J: TRBJ2-3

DNA: TGTGCCAGCAGCCGCTTCGGCAGGGGGCGAACTGGGGCCAACGTCCTGACTTTC
CDR3: CASSRFGRGRTGANVLTF
D: TRBD1
V: TRBV7-2
size: many
J: TRBJ2-6

DNA: TGCAGTGCTAGAGGGGAGGACAGTGCCTTGATTGAAGCTTTCTTT
CDR3: CSARGEDSALIEAFF
D: -
V: TRBV20-1
size: -
J: TRBJ1-1

DNA: TGTGCCAGTAGGGCAGACGGCATCGCCTACATGAACACTGAAGCTTTCTTT
CDR3: CASRADGIAYMNTEAFF
D: -
V: TRBV19
size: few
J: TRBJ1-1

DNA: TGCGCCAGCAGCTGGAGAAGGGGGGCGATTAGCACAGATACGCAGTATTTT
CDR3: CASSWRRGAISTDTQYF
D: -
V: TRBV5-1
size: -
J: TRBJ2-3

DNA: TGTGCCACCAGTGATTCGATAGGGAAAGCTTTCTTT
CDR3: CATSDSIGKAFF
D: -
V: TRBV24-1
size: -
J: TRBJ1-1

DNA: TGCAGCGTCGAGGGCAGGGTTTGGGCTGAAGCTTTCTTT
CDR3: CSVEGRVWAEAFF
D: -
V: TRBV29-1
size: few
J: TRBJ1-1

DNA: TGTGCCAGCAGCGTGGGACTAGTCCACGAGCAGTACTTC
CDR3: CASSVGLVHEQYF
D: TRBD2
V: TRBV11-2
size: few
J: TRBJ2-7

DNA: TGTGCCACCAGTGATTTGAGGCAGGGTTCGGCAGATACGCAGTATTTT
CDR3: CATSDLRQGSADTQYF
D: -
V: TRBV24-1
size: few
J: TRBJ2-3

DNA: TGTGCCAGCAGCTTAGTGGGGTACGAGCAGTACTTC
CDR3: CASSLVGYEQYF
D: -
V: TRBV7-9
size: many
J: TRBJ2-7

DNA: TGTGCCAGCAGCTCCAGCGGGAGGGTCTCCTACGAGCAGTACTTC
CDR3: CASSSSGRVSYEQYF
D: TRBD2
V: TRBV12-3/TRBV12-4
size: many
J: TRBJ2-7

DNA: TGTGCCAGTACCGCAGGGGCTGGGGCCAACGTCCTGACTTTC
CDR3: CASTAGAGANVLTF
D: -
V: TRBV19
size: few
J: TRBJ2-6

DNA: TGCAGCGTTGATTGGGGGACTGAAGCTTTCTTT
CDR3: CSVDWGTEAFF
D: -
V: TRBV29-1
size: few
J: TRBJ1-1

DNA: TGTGCCAGCAGCCAAGTTGGAGCTGGGAACGAGCAGTACTTC
CDR3: CASSQVGAGNEQYF
D: -
V: TRBV14
size: -
J: TRBJ2-7

DNA: TGTGCCAGCAGCTTAGAGGGCCCGGGGACTGAAGCTTTCTTT
CDR3: CASSLEGPGTEAFF
D: -
V: TRBV7-9
size: -
J: TRBJ1-1

DNA: TGTGCCAGCAGTCTTTGGGGGGAGGCAAGTCAGCCCCAGCATTTT
CDR3: CASSLWGEASQPQHF
D: -
V: TRBV27
size: many
J: TRBJ1-5

DNA: TGCGCCAGCAGCCAAGAAGGGAATGGGGATTGGGAGCAGTACTTC
CDR3: CASSQEGNGDWEQYF
D: -
V: TRBV4-3
size: few
J: TRBJ2-7

DNA: TGTGCCAGCAGTTCCCTGACTAGCGGGAGCTCCTACGAGCAGTACTTC
CDR3: CASSSLTSGSSYEQYF
D: TRBD2
V: TRBV27
size: -
J: TRBJ2-7